The 14 T cell receptor beta chains listed next were all sequenced from one sample in a study of control samples from healthy donors and cancer patients. The data were produced by immunoSEQ multiplex PCR, yet TCRdb's version contains in-frame clones alone and is incomplete. The profile shows tens of thousands of clones, around 94% of them singletons. Sequences were obtained from blood. These receptors were taken from a man aged 30 to 45 in good health.

This chain connects TRBV7-9 to TRBJ2-7; 9 nucleotides agree with TRBD1. The CDR3 is 16 amino acids. The V gene's germline CDR1 is SEHNR and CDR2 FQNEAQ (reference sequence). J lost 5 bases, V lost 6 bases, and 14 bases had no gene match. The CDR3: CASSFTPGTGTHEQYF. DNA for the CDR3: TGTGCCAGCAGTTTCACGCCCGGGACAGGGACCCACGAGCAGTACTTC. Combining the CDR3 with reference TRBV7-9 and TRBJ2-7 gives the whole variable domain DTGVSQNPRHKITKRGQNVTFRCDPISEHNRLYWYRQTLGQGPEFLTYFQNEAQLEKSRLLSDRFSAERPKGSFSTLEIQRTEQGDSAMYLCASSFTPGTGTHEQYFGPGTRLTVT.

The chain employs TRBV7-2 and TRBJ2-2; 10 bases agree with TRBD2. CDR1 and CDR2 (germline): SGHTA, FQGNSA. Trimming took 3 bases from V and 2 from J; bases not matched to a gene: 3. This CDR3 is 16 amino acids long. Here the CDR3 reads CASSFSGGPNTGELFF. CDR3 nucleotides: TGTGCCAGCAGCTTTAGCGGGGGGCCTAACACCGGGGAGCTGTTTTTT.

This chain links TRBV5-4 with TRBJ1-4, with TRBD1 matching 7 bases. The germline gives CDR1 SGHNT, CDR2 YYREEE (reference sequence). The junction had 5 bases not matched to a gene; V was cut back by 4 bases and J by 2 bases. The CDR3 has 15 residues. The CDR3 protein is CASSREGATNEKLFF. The CDR3 DNA sequence: TGTGCCAGCAGCCGGGAGGGGGCCACTAATGAAAAACTGTTTTTT.

This chain uses TRBV7-2 with TRBJ2-1; a weak D match, TRBD2 (5 bases). V gave up 5 bases and J gave up 0 bases, with 14 bases separating them. Germline assignment: CDR1 SGHTA and CDR2 FQGNSA. The CDR3 has 16 residues. The CDR3: CASSAGLLSSYNEQFF. In nucleotides, the CDR3 is TGTGCCAGCAGCGCCGGACTGTTAAGCTCCTACAATGAGCAGTTCTTC.

The chain couples TRBV24-1 to TRBJ2-5; 9 bases are a match to TRBD2. Germline values: CDR1 KGHDR, CDR2 SFDVKD. CDR3 length: 14 amino acids. With 7 bases clipped from V and 3 bases from J, the junction kept 5 bases outside the gene matches. This CDR3 reads CATSHPSGEETQYF. CDR3 nucleotides: TGTGCCACCAGCCACCCTAGCGGGGAAGAGACCCAGTACTTC.

This rearrangement joins TRBV5-4 to TRBJ1-2; the D is unclear. The CDR3 has 13 amino acids. Germline-derived CDR1 and CDR2 are SGHNT and YYREEE (reference sequence). V gave up 1 base and J gave up 0 bases, with 4 bases separating them. CDR3 protein: CASSLNANYGYTF. CDR3 nucleotides: TGTGCCAGCAGCTTGAACGCTAACTATGGCTACACCTTC. Supplemented by reference TRBV5-4 and TRBJ1-2, the full variable domain reads ETGVTQSPTHLIKTRGQQVTLRCSSQSGHNTVSWYQQALGQGPQFIFQYYREEENGRGNFPPRFSGLQFPNYSSELNVNALELDDSALYLCASSLNANYGYTFGSGTRLTVV.

The CDR3: CAISERDPTRGGMGTDTQYF. The CDR3 nucleotides are TGTGCCATCAGTGAGCGCGACCCTACTAGAGGGGGGATGGGCACAGATACGCAGTATTTT. The gene calls are TRBV10-3 and TRBJ2-3; D tentatively fits TRBD1 or TRBD2 (6 bases each). V was clipped by 2 bases and J by 1 base, with 25 bases between them. The CDR3 spans 20 residues. The germline gives CDR1 ENHRY, CDR2 SYGVKD.

The chain combines TRBV5-1 with TRBJ1-1; the D is unclear. The CDR3 runs 12 residues. Trimming took off 4 bases at V and 1 base at J, with 5 bases between the two ends. Germline CDR1 reads SGHRS; CDR2 reads YFSETQ. The CDR3 reads CASSTGNTEAFF. DNA for the CDR3: TGCGCCAGCAGCACGGGGAACACTGAAGCTTTCTTT.

The chain links TRBV24-1 to TRBJ2-2, with D possibly being TRBD1 (5 bases). The V and J ends lost 8 bases and 5 bases respectively, with 14 bases between them. The CDR3 covers 14 residues. The germline V gene encodes CDR1 KGHDR and CDR2 SFDVKD. In DNA, the CDR3 is TGTGCCACCAACCCCGGACGGACAACCGGGGAGCTGTTTTTT. Amino acid sequence: CATNPGRTTGELFF.

The genes are TRBV28 and TRBJ2-5, with TRBD2 matching over 8 bases. Germline CDR1 is MDHEN and CDR2 is SYDVKM. The CDR3 contains 17 residues. The ends lost 3 bases at V and 5 bases at J; junction bases unmatched: 14. CDR3 protein: CASSFYPAGERWETQYF. CDR3 bases: TGTGCCAGCAGTTTTTATCCAGCGGGAGAGAGGTGGGAGACCCAGTACTTC.

The chain combines TRBV5-4 with TRBJ1-1; TRBD1 matches at 8 bases. Per germline, CDR1 SGHNT and CDR2 YYREEE (reference sequence). The CDR3 consists of 17 residues. V trimming: 4 bases; J trimming: 5 bases; junction bases outside the gene matches: 16. The DNA for the CDR3 is TGTGCCAGCAGCCTCCTCGGACAGGGAAGGGAGGGAACTGAAGCTTTCTTT. The encoded protein is CASSLLGQGREGTEAFF. Combining the CDR3 with reference TRBV5-4 and TRBJ1-1 gives the whole variable domain ETGVTQSPTHLIKTRGQQVTLRCSSQSGHNTVSWYQQALGQGPQFIFQYYREEENGRGNFPPRFSGLQFPNYSSELNVNALELDDSALYLCASSLLGQGREGTEAFFGQGTRLTVV.

J is TRBJ1-5 and V is TRBV11-3, with a weak D call TRBD1 (6 bases). The length of the CDR3 is 15 residues. With 3 bases removed from V and 7 bases from J, the gap between germline ends came to 16 bases. The germline gives CDR1 SGHNT, CDR2 YENEEA. In DNA, the CDR3 is TGTGCCAGCAGCTTCACACAGGGAGGTCGGCAGCCCCAGCATTTT. Translation: CASSFTQGGRQPQHF.

This clone is a singleton in its sample. This chain uses TRBV7-9 with TRBJ1-1; no firm D call. This CDR3 spans 16 amino acids. CDR1 and CDR2 from the germline V gene are SEHNR and FQNEAQ (reference sequence). With 5 bases removed from V and 1 base from J, the gap between germline ends came to 17 bases. The CDR3 sequence: CASSQLGEGWNTEAFF. DNA of the CDR3: TGTGCCAGCAGCCAGCTTGGGGAAGGATGGAACACTGAAGCTTTCTTT.

The chain uses TRBV7-9 and TRBJ1-5; D uncertain. Per germline, CDR1 SEHNR and CDR2 FQNEAQ (reference sequence). CDR3 length: 13 residues. Between the trimmed V and J ends, which lost 2 bases and 6 bases, there was a span of 8 bases. In nucleotides, the CDR3 is TGTGCCAGCAGCTTAAGCGGGTCTCAGCCCCAGCATTTT. This translates into CASSLSGSQPQHF. Filled out from reference TRBV7-9 and TRBJ1-5, the complete variable domain reads DTGVSQNPRHKITKRGQNVTFRCDPISEHNRLYWYRQTLGQGPEFLTYFQNEAQLEKSRLLSDRFSAERPKGSFSTLEIQRTEQGDSAMYLCASSLSGSQPQHFGDGTRLSIL.